The 15 T cell receptor beta chains below come from one sample, sequenced in a study of cytomegalovirus exposure and HLA in healthy donors. 13 Jbeta primers and 60 Vbeta primers were used for the PCR. Only in-frame clones appear in the TCRdb table, and some are missing; sequencing was by immunoSEQ multiplex PCR. The table lists about 120,000 clones, roughly 80% of them singletons, with 3.4% in the top ten. Sequences were obtained from PBMCs. These receptors all stem from a man aged 30-40 years in good health and CMV-seronegative.

This clone was picked up a small number of times. The rearrangement joins TRBV19 to TRBJ2-7; D is possibly TRBD2 (6 bases). This CDR3 region has 16 residues. CDR1 is LNHDA and CDR2 is SQIVND in the germline V gene (reference sequence). V was trimmed by 9 bases and J by 3 bases, leaving 24 bases between them. The CDR3 DNA reads TGTGCCAGCCGGAGGGACGGGCAGGGAGTCCACTACGAGCAGTACTTC. It codes for CASRRDGQGVHYEQYF.

The genes are TRBV11-3 and TRBJ2-1; 11 bases align to TRBD2. CDR1 is SGHNT, CDR2 YENEEA, per germline. V lost 2 bases to trimming and J lost 0 bases; unmatched junction nucleotides: 0. CDR3 length: 16 amino acids. The CDR3 nucleotides read TGTGCCAGCAGCTTAACTAGCGGGAGCTCCTACAATGAGCAGTTCTTC. Amino acids: CASSLTSGSSYNEQFF.

As concerns this clone: The junction departs from the called germline gene at one end, perhaps through a read error. The chain recombines TRBV27 with TRBJ2-6, with TRBD1 identical over 9 bases. Germline V gene lookup returns CDR1 MNHEY and CDR2 SMNVEV (reference sequence). CDR3 length: 19 residues. The CDR3 nucleotides read TGTGCCAGCACTTTACAGGGGGCGCGTCCCGGGGGTGGGGCCAACGTCCTGACTTTC. Translated: CASTLQGARPGGGANVLTF.

This chain's CDR3 is CASSAAGGETQYF. In DNA, the CDR3 is TGTGCCAGCAGCGCGGCAGGGGGAGAGACCCAGTACTTC. The gene calls are TRBV7-6 and TRBJ2-5, with 7 bases that match TRBD1. This CDR3 has 13 residues. Trimming removed 5 bases from V and 4 bases from J; junction bases left unmatched: 4. The germline gives CDR1 SGHVS, CDR2 FNYEAQ.

The J gene is TRBJ1-1, the V gene TRBV6-6; no firm D call. V lost 6 bases to trimming and J lost 0 bases, with 8 bases between them. Germline CDR1 reads MNHNY; CDR2 reads SVGAGI (reference sequence). The CDR3 has 13 residues. The CDR3 here is CASSGVVNTEAFF. CDR3 nucleotide sequence: TGTGCCAGCAGCGGGGTGGTGAACACTGAAGCTTTCTTT.

The chain carries TRBV4-3 and TRBJ1-3; D call uncertain. The CDR3 runs to 18 residues. Germline CDR1 is LGHNA and CDR2 is YSLEER. V lost 2 bases and J lost 2, with 19 bases in between. The CDR3 sequence is CASSQQPLTEAPGNTIYF. CDR3 in DNA: TGCGCCAGCAGCCAACAACCTTTAACCGAGGCGCCTGGAAACACCATATATTTT.

The V and J genes are TRBV18 and TRBJ1-1; TRBD1 agrees at 8 bases. Trimming at V came to 4 bases and at J to 1 base, leaving 2 bases not matched to a gene. This CDR3 has 14 residues. The germline gives CDR1 KGHSH, CDR2 LQKENI. The CDR3 nucleotides are TGTGCCAGCTCACAAACAGGGGGGAACACTGAAGCTTTCTTT. Amino acids: CASSQTGGNTEAFF. The whole variable domain, remainder taken from reference TRBV18 and TRBJ1-1, is NAGVMQNPRHLVRRRGQEARLRCSPMKGHSHVYWYRQLPEEGLKFMVYLQKENIIDESGMPKERFSAEFPKEGPSILRIQQVVRGDSAAYFCASSQTGGNTEAFFGQGTRLTVV.

This clone was recorded a few times. The rearrangement joins TRBV4-1 to TRBJ2-7; 11 bases are shared with TRBD2. The trim removed 3 bases at V and 7 bases at J, leaving 11 bases unmatched. The CDR3 is 16 amino acids. Germline V lookup: CDR1 MGHRA, CDR2 YSYEKL. The CDR3 DNA sequence: TGCGCCAGCAGCCAGTTGACTAGCGGGAACGCTAGGGAGCAGTACTTC. Encoded protein: CASSQLTSGNAREQYF.

This chain joins TRBV4-2 and TRBJ2-5, with no clear D. Germline V gene sequence: CDR1 LGHNA, CDR2 YNFKEQ. Between the trimmed V and J ends, which lost 0 bases and 2 bases, there was a span of 4 bases. This CDR3 has 13 amino acids. The CDR3 DNA reads as TGTGCCAGCAGCCAAGAAACTCAAGAGACCCAGTACTTC. This translates into CASSQETQETQYF.

This clone has just a few counts. The rearrangement uses TRBV30 and TRBJ2-4; the match to TRBD1 covers 8 bases. With V trimmed by 0 bases and J by 6 bases, 7 bases remained unmatched. The CDR3 sequence is 15 residues long. Germline V CDR1 and CDR2: GTSNPN, SVGIG (reference sequence). Here the CDR3 DNA reads TGTGCCTGGAGTGTACGGGGGACAGGCAGAAACATTCAGTACTTC. Amino acid sequence: CAWSVRGTGRNIQYF.

The CDR3 DNA reads as TGCGCCAGCAGCTTCGGACAGGGGTTGGCTAATGAAAAACTGTTTTTT. It specifies CASSFGQGLANEKLFF. This chain joins TRBV5-1 and TRBJ1-4, with 9 bases identical to TRBD1. CDR1 and CDR2 (germline): SGHRS, YFSETQ. The CDR3 sequence is 16 residues long. Trimming took 2 bases from V and 3 from J; bases not matched to a gene: 5. Complete variable domain (other parts from reference TRBV5-1 and TRBJ1-4): KAGVTQTPRYLIKTRGQQVTLSCSPISGHRSVSWYQQTPGQGLQFLFEYFSETQRNKGNFPGRFSGRQFSNSRSEMNVSTLELGDSALYLCASSFGQGLANEKLFFGSGTQLSVL.

This chain links TRBV7-2 with TRBJ1-5; unclear D gene. CDR1 is SGHTA and CDR2 is FQGNSA in the germline V gene. Trimming removed 5 bases at V and 2 bases at J, with 19 bases between. The CDR3 is 17 amino acids. The CDR3 bases are TGTGCCAGCAGCCCATCCTGGACTGCGCGGGGCAATCAGCCCCAGCATTTT. It translates to CASSPSWTARGNQPQHF. The full variable domain, rest sourced from reference TRBV7-2 and TRBJ1-5, is GAGVSQSPSNKVTEKGKDVELRCDPISGHTALYWYRQSLGQGLEFLIYFQGNSAPDKSGLPSDRFSAERTGGSVSTLTIQRTQQEDSAVYLCASSPSWTARGNQPQHFGDGTRLSIL.

This chain joins TRBV9 and TRBJ2-5, with 10 bases that match TRBD2. The CDR3 consists of 20 residues. Germline CDR1 and CDR2: SGDLS and YYNGEE. Losses at the gene ends were 0 bases for V and 4 bases for J; bases not matched to a gene: 18. This CDR3 reads CASSVVGSGGPWGSRETQYF. Here the CDR3 DNA reads TGTGCCAGCAGCGTAGTTGGTAGCGGGGGGCCCTGGGGTAGTAGAGAGACCCAGTACTTC.

The gene calls are TRBV30 and TRBJ2-7, with TRBD1 identical over 8 bases. This CDR3 is built from 14 residues. Germline V gene sequence: CDR1 GTSNPN, CDR2 SVGIG (reference sequence). The V and J ends lost 4 bases and 1 base, in that order; junction bases with no gene match: 6. The CDR3 DNA is TGTGCCTGGACGGACAGGGTGAAATCCTACGAGCAGTACTTC. Amino acid sequence: CAWTDRVKSYEQYF.

This sequence joins TRBV25-1 and TRBJ2-7; D is undetermined. Germline values: CDR1 MGHDK, CDR2 SYGVNS. Trimming took off 4 bases at V and 0 bases at J, with 7 bases between the two ends. This CDR3 comprises 13 residues. The CDR3 is CASSGASSYEQYF. The CDR3 DNA reads as TGTGCCAGCAGTGGGGCGAGCTCCTACGAGCAGTACTTC.